This T cell receptor beta chain came from a study of early T cells in non-severe SARS-CoV-2 infection. Study as a whole: Bulk RNA taken from unsorted whole blood was sequenced, leaving chains unpaired. General study points: The VDJdb matching leaned toward anti-spike CD8 responses and overlooked private and CD4 specificities.

Trimming stripped 5 bases from V and 1 base from J, with 17 bases between. Germline CDR1 and CDR2: SGHAT and FQNNGV. The CDR3 is made up of 16 amino acids. This clonotype has a count of ten or more. Antigen specificity is unknown. Individual cDNA molecules received unique molecular identifiers during library preparation. A single record per CDR3 protein comes from TCRdb applying MiXCR to the 5' RACE reads. The profile shows 38,000 or so distinct CDR3 sequences, 3.5% to 5% of them singletons. The receptor comes from an adult who was a healthcare worker with PCR-confirmed SARS-CoV-2 infection or an uninfected control (not recorded which). This sequence joins TRBV11-2 and TRBJ1-1, with a weak D call TRBD1 (5 bases). Sequencing used whole blood. CDR3 DNA: TGTGCCAGCAGCAAATCCACCTCTCAGGGGAACACTGAAGCTTTCTTT. It yields the protein CASSKSTSQGNTEAFF.